Presented here are 16 T cell receptor beta chains from one specimen sequenced in a study of shared clonotypes between healthy human individuals. Here immunoSEQ multiplex PCR was the method, and the copy in TCRdb shows in-frame clones only, minus some. The sample lists approximately 2.1 million clones, over 85% occurring once. The sequenced material came from naive CD4+ T cells from PBMCs. Noted subset: CD45RA+ positively selected. All receptors derive from a man between 18 and 29 years old in good health. Some clones in this sample may be carry-over from other donors' samples.

This clone appeared a single time. The CDR3 nucleotides read TGTGCCAGCAGCCAAATAGGGCAGGTAAATGAGCAGTTCTTC. Residues: CASSQIGQVNEQFF. This sequence joins TRBV9 and TRBJ2-1; no reliable D call. Trimming stripped 4 bases from V and 7 bases from J, with 15 bases between. Germline-derived CDR1 and CDR2 are SGDLS and YYNGEE. The CDR3 length is 14 residues. The variable domain in full, with the rest retrieved from reference TRBV9 and TRBJ2-1, is DSGVTQTPKHLITATGQRVTLRCSPRSGDLSVYWYQQSLDQGLQFLIQYYNGEERAKGNILERFSAQQFPDLHSELNLSSLELGDSALYFCASSQIGQVNEQFFGPGTRLTVL.

The V gene is TRBV9, the J gene TRBJ2-1; possible D gene TRBD2, 6 bases. Germline CDR1 and CDR2: SGDLS and YYNGEE. The V gene lost 4 bases and the J gene lost 4 bases, with 18 bases spanning the gap. This CDR3 is 16 amino acids long. Here the CDR3 reads CASSREAGSLYNEQFF. In DNA form, the CDR3 reads TGTGCCAGCAGCCGTGAGGCGGGATCGTTGTACAATGAGCAGTTCTTC.

V gene TRBV7-9 combines with J gene TRBJ2-5; D ambiguous. The CDR3 has 14 amino acids. Per the germline V gene, CDR1 is SEHNR and CDR2 is FQNEAQ (reference sequence). The V end lost 5 bases, the J end lost 1 base, and 11 bases lay between the germline ends. Here the CDR3 reads CASSPMQVQETQYF. CDR3 nucleotide sequence: TGTGCCAGCAGCCCTATGCAAGTCCAAGAGACCCAGTACTTC.

V is TRBV18 and J is TRBJ1-2; 10 bases fit TRBD1. V was pared by 3 bases and J by 6 bases, with 16 bases of the junction left unmatched. The germline V gene has CDR1 KGHSH and CDR2 LQKENI. The CDR3 has 18 amino acids. The CDR3 region is CASSPRAPRTGGGDGYTF. The CDR3 DNA is TGTGCCAGCTCACCCCGCGCGCCCCGGACAGGGGGTGGGGATGGCTACACCTTC.

This chain connects TRBV5-1 to TRBJ2-3; 11 bases fit TRBD2. The germline CDR1 and CDR2 sequences are SGHRS and YFSETQ. The CDR3 sequence is 16 residues long. Trimming removed 3 bases from V and 1 base from J; junction bases left unmatched: 4. CDR3 sequence (DNA): TGCGCCAGCAGCTCCTCACTAGCGGGAGGCACAGATACGCAGTATTTT. It is translated as CASSSSLAGGTDTQYF.

Worth noting for this clone: Distinct nucleotide sequences in the sample also encode this CDR3. The J gene is TRBJ1-5, the V gene TRBV9; no clear D gene. The CDR3 runs 13 residues. V shed 2 bases and J shed 6 bases, with 9 bases lying between them. Germline V gene sequence: CDR1 SGDLS, CDR2 YYNGEE. The CDR3 region is CASSVEEGQPQHF. For the CDR3, the DNA is TGTGCCAGCAGCGTCGAAGAGGGTCAGCCCCAGCATTTT.

The chain employs TRBV7-9 and TRBJ2-7, with a possible D match to TRBD2 (6 bases). Germline V gene sequence: CDR1 SEHNR, CDR2 FQNEAQ (reference sequence). The CDR3 length is 15 residues. V dropped 5 bases and J dropped 0 bases, with 14 bases sitting between them. In nucleotides, the CDR3 is TGTGCCAGCAGCCCCCGTGGGACTGGCTCCTACGAGCAGTACTTC. Protein product: CASSPRGTGSYEQYF.

The V and J genes are TRBV4-1 and TRBJ2-1, with D possibly TRBD1 on 5 matching bases. The CDR3 spans 17 residues. With 2 bases removed from V and 0 bases from J, the gap between germline ends came to 14 bases. In germline, CDR1 is MGHRA, CDR2 YSYEKL. The DNA for the CDR3 is TGCGCCAGCAGCCAACCAACGACAGAGAGCTCCTACAATGAGCAGTTCTTC. As protein: CASSQPTTESSYNEQFF.

This chain joins TRBV7-8 and TRBJ2-2, with TRBD2 matching 12 bases. Germline V gene lookup returns CDR1 SGHVS and CDR2 FQNEAQ. This CDR3 has 17 amino acids. J was trimmed by 5 bases and V by 5 bases; bases with no gene match: 9. In DNA, the CDR3 is TGTGCCAGCAGCACCTCCACTAGCGGGAGGCGAACCGGGGAGCTGTTTTTT. It yields the protein CASSTSTSGRRTGELFF.

V is TRBV19 and J is TRBJ1-1; 8 bases line up with TRBD1. The V segment lost 6 bases and the J segment 2 bases; nucleotides outside the gene matches: 8. The CDR3 totals 15 residues. Germline values: CDR1 LNHDA, CDR2 SQIVND (reference sequence). CDR3 region: CASRRDRTPNTEAFF. The DNA of the CDR3 is TGTGCCAGTAGACGGGACAGGACACCAAACACTGAAGCTTTCTTT.

This sequence joins TRBV7-8 and TRBJ1-2; 8 bases align to TRBD1. Germline values: CDR1 SGHVS, CDR2 FQNEAQ. Losses at the gene ends were 0 bases for V and 4 bases for J; bases not matched to a gene: 13. This CDR3 comprises 18 residues. The CDR3 here is CASSLARPGGERGYGYTF. In nucleotides, the CDR3 is TGTGCCAGCAGCTTAGCGCGGCCAGGGGGCGAACGGGGCTATGGCTACACCTTC.

The rearrangement joins TRBV25-1 to TRBJ2-1; 7 bases fit TRBD2. This CDR3 has 16 amino acids. The ends lost 2 bases at V and 0 bases at J; junction bases unmatched: 4. Looked up from germline, CDR1 is MGHDK and CDR2 is SYGVNS. Here the CDR3 reads CASSERGGSSYNEQFF. The CDR3, as DNA: TGTGCCAGCAGTGAAAGGGGCGGGAGCTCCTACAATGAGCAGTTCTTC.

The V gene is TRBV6-5, the J gene TRBJ1-2; D is possibly TRBD1 (5 bases). Germline lookup yields CDR1 MNHEY and CDR2 SVGAGI. This CDR3 comprises 13 residues. Trimming shortened V by 4 bases and J by 7 bases, and 13 bases separated the two germline ends. CDR3 nucleotides: TGTGCCAGCAGTTCTCCGGGACGCGGTGGCTACACCTTC. Encoded protein: CASSSPGRGGYTF.

This clone occurred a few times. The conserved final phenylalanine or tryptophan is absent from the CDR3, which likely points to a read error. It is unclear where the CDR3 begins or ends on the DNA, so no DNA is shown, and the CDR3 is as TCRdb lists it. This chain connects TRBV20-1 to TRBJ1-1. CDR1 is DFQATT and CDR2 is SNEGSKA in the germline V gene (reference sequence). With termini counted, the CDR3 has 11 amino acids. The CDR3 protein is CSARDSLGTAI.

This clone was seen once. The chain carries TRBV5-4 and TRBJ1-3; weak D call: TRBD1 (5 bases). V lost 0 bases and J 4 bases, leaving 11 bases between the germline ends. The CDR3 runs to 15 residues. Germline V gene data show CDR1 as SGHNT and CDR2 as YYREEE (reference sequence). The CDR3 coding sequence is TGTGCCAGCAGCTTGGCGGGAGGGGAAGGAAACACCATATATTTT. Its protein is CASSLAGGEGNTIYF.

The CDR3 reads CASSPPPGNQPQHF. The CDR3, as DNA: TGTGCCAGCAGTCCCCCTCCGGGCAATCAGCCCCAGCATTTT. J is TRBJ1-5 and V is TRBV28; D gene unclear. Germline CDR1 reads MDHEN; CDR2 reads SYDVKM. The CDR3 totals 14 residues. Between the trimmed V and J ends, which lost 5 bases and 2 bases, there was a span of 10 bases.